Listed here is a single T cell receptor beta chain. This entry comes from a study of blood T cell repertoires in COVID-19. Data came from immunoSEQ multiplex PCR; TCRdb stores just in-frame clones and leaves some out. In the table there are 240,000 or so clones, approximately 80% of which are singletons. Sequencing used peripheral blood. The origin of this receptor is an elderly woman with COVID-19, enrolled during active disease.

The CDR3 sequence: CASSQERTGVSFTYGYTF. CDR3 nucleotides: TGTGCCAGCAGCCAAGAGCGGACAGGAGTATCTTTTACCTATGGCTACACCTTC. The chain combines TRBV7-8 with TRBJ1-2; 7 bases agree with TRBD1. Unmatched junction bases numbered 19, after V lost 5 bases and J lost 4 bases. CDR1 SGHVS and CDR2 FQNEAQ come from the germline V gene. The CDR3 is made up of 18 amino acids.